This TCR beta chain came from a study of CD8 T cells in Susac syndrome. RNA totalling 0.5 to 1 ug underwent reverse transcription with random hexamers. TCRdb re-analysed the immunoSEQ multiplex PCR reads in MiXCR, keeping a single row per CDR3 protein. The sample consists of around 79,000 distinct CDR3 sequences, about 95% of them appearing once. In the multiple sclerosis control group, patients were treatment-naive and had stable or active relapsing-remitting disease. Negative isolation was used for CD8+ and CD4+ T cells and FACS enrichment for TEMRA cells. Germline loops: CDR1 SGHTA, CDR2 FQGNSA. There are 18 residues in the CDR3. Trimming took 4 bases from V and 8 from J, leaving 26 bases between them.

The source of this sequence is a human donor with multiple sclerosis. Specimen: CD8+ T cells from PBMCs. V gene TRBV7-2 combines with J gene TRBJ1-4; D might be TRBD1 (6 bases). The CDR3 DNA reads as TGTGCCAGCAGCTACAGGGCACCACGCTCGGAGCTGGGGGAAAAACTGTTTTTT. Translated: CASSYRAPRSELGEKLFF.